This TCR beta chain was retrieved from a study of T cell responses to AZD1222 COVID-19 vaccine. Findings and caveats of the study: CD4 TCRs associated with vaccination spanned spike, dominating at 160-218 and 743-854. The donors showed a predominance of white British ancestry and of females, with possible underestimation of clonal diversity. Rises in breadth and depth of Spike-specific TCRs came after two AZD1222 doses.

Pooling of second doses given at about 4 or about 12 weeks was done. Germline assignment: CDR1 MRHNA and CDR2 SNTAGT. V lost 10 bases and J lost 10, with 14 bases in between. The CDR3 runs to 11 residues. Note on this clone: As yet, its antigen is unknown.

TCRdb keeps only in-frame clones here, not all; method: immunoSEQ multiplex PCR. Here the sample spans 140,000 or so clones, 88% being singletons. The chain recombines TRBV6-4 with TRBJ2-1; either TRBD1 or TRBD2 may fit D (5 bases each). The sequence derives from an adult who received the AZD1222 COVID-19 vaccine. The sample in question was peripheral blood, obtained 28 days after the second AZD1222 dose. In DNA form, the CDR3 reads TGTGCCACTCCGGTGAGGGGAGAGCAGTTCTTC. It is translated as CATPVRGEQFF.